Each of the 14 T cell receptor beta chains below was sequenced from the same sample in a study of T cell responses to AZD1222 COVID-19 vaccine. Measured with immunoSEQ multiplex PCR; TCRdb has only the in-frame clones, and not every one. The profile shows approximately 180,000 clones, roughly nine tenths of them singletons. The sequences come from peripheral blood, collected on day 0 of AZD1222 vaccination. The receptors were gathered from an adult in good health.

The V gene is TRBV7-9, the J gene TRBJ2-3, with TRBD1 matching 7 bases. The CDR3 contains 13 residues. In germline, CDR1 is SEHNR, CDR2 FQNEAQ (reference sequence). V lost 11 bases, J lost 2 bases, and 7 bases stayed unmatched. The CDR3: CASRDSFTDTQYF. CDR3 nucleotides: TGTGCCTCCAGGGACAGCTTCACAGATACGCAGTATTTT.

The chain joins TRBV5-1 to TRBJ2-7; no definite D call. The CDR3 loop spans 9 amino acids. Germline-derived CDR1 and CDR2 are SGHRS and YFSETQ. The V end was cut by 8 bases, the J end by 5 bases, with 5 bases between. The CDR3 DNA is TGCGCCAGACGTGACGAGCAGTACTTC. As protein: CARRDEQYF.

In its sample, this clone was seen a few times. V gene TRBV11-2 combines with J gene TRBJ1-6, with a weak D call TRBD1 (6 bases). CDR1 is SGHAT, CDR2 FQNNGV, per germline. V was pared by 5 bases and J by 7 bases, with 12 bases between. This CDR3 contains 14 residues. The CDR3 DNA reads TGTGCCAGCAGCGCCCGAGGGGGGAATTCACCCCTCCACTTT. It is translated as CASSARGGNSPLHF. The full variable domain, with the rest looked up from reference TRBV11-2 and TRBJ1-6, is EAGVAQSPRYKIIEKRQSVAFWCNPISGHATLYWYQQILGQGPKLLIQFQNNGVVDDSQLPKDRFSAERLKGVDSTLKIQPAKLEDSAVYLCASSARGGNSPLHFGNGTRLTVT.

CDR3 amino acids: CASRLAGGASGEQFF. In nucleotides, the CDR3 is TGTGCCAGTAGGCTAGCGGGAGGTGCCTCAGGAGAGCAGTTCTTC. The chain joins TRBV19 to TRBJ2-1, with 11 bases fitting TRBD2. The trim removed 6 bases at V and 10 bases at J, leaving 11 bases unmatched. Germline V CDR1 and CDR2: LNHDA, SQIVND (reference sequence). The CDR3 runs 15 residues.

This chain connects TRBV10-1 to TRBJ1-5; the D is unclear. The CDR3 spans 13 residues. V lost 2 bases and J 5 bases, leaving 7 bases between the germline ends. CDR1 is WNHNN, CDR2 SYGVQD, per germline (reference sequence). As DNA, the CDR3 is TGCGCCAGCAGTGAGAACGCCTATCAGCCCCAGCATTTT. It is translated as CASSENAYQPQHF.

The J gene is TRBJ1-1, the V gene TRBV5-1, with D perhaps matching TRBD1 (6 bases). CDR3 length: 16 residues. Trimming shortened V by 3 bases and J by 5 bases, and 20 bases separated the two germline ends. Germline V gene data show CDR1 as SGHRS and CDR2 as YFSETQ. In DNA, the CDR3 is TGCGCCAGCAGCTACGAACAGGGTAGGAGAGGAACTGAAGCTTTCTTT. It specifies CASSYEQGRRGTEAFF.

The V call is TRBV6-5, the J call TRBJ2-2; 8 bases map to TRBD2. CDR1 and CDR2 from the germline V gene are MNHEY and SVGAGI. V dropped 8 bases and J dropped 5; count of bases not matched to a gene: 7. The CDR3 is 14 amino acids. The CDR3: CASGAGAPTGELFF. CDR3 nucleotide sequence: TGTGCCAGCGGAGCGGGAGCCCCGACCGGGGAGCTGTTTTTT.

The chain carries TRBV5-1 and TRBJ2-1, with D uncertain. Trimming stripped 5 bases from V and 6 bases from J, with 9 bases between. The CDR3 extends over 12 amino acids. The V gene's germline CDR1 is SGHRS and CDR2 YFSETQ. This CDR3 reads CASSLGLNEQFF. The CDR3 DNA reads as TGCGCCAGCAGTTTAGGTCTCAATGAGCAGTTCTTC.

This chain connects TRBV7-3 to TRBJ1-1; D is ambiguous. The CDR3 runs 13 residues. Germline-derived CDR1 and CDR2 are SGHTA and FQGTGA. V was shortened by 3 bases and J by 3 bases, with 8 bases between the two germline ends. The CDR3 reads CASSFRVDTEAFF. In DNA, the CDR3 is TGTGCCAGCAGCTTTCGGGTTGACACTGAAGCTTTCTTT.

The chain carries TRBV11-2 and TRBJ1-2; TRBD1 might be the D (6 bases). This CDR3 contains 15 residues. Trimming cost V 5 bases and J 4 bases, with 17 bases left between them. From germline, CDR1 is SGHAT and CDR2 FQNNGV. The CDR3 sequence: CASSTSDRGVYGYTF. The DNA for the CDR3 is TGTGCCAGCAGCACCTCGGACAGAGGAGTCTATGGCTACACCTTC.

V is TRBV2 and J is TRBJ2-3, with no clear D. This CDR3 has 12 residues. V lost 2 bases, J lost 0 bases, and 0 bases lay in between. The germline V gene encodes CDR1 SNHLY and CDR2 FYNNEI. The CDR3 loop reads CASSESTDTQYF. The DNA for the CDR3 is TGTGCCAGCAGTGAAAGCACAGATACGCAGTATTTT.

The chain couples TRBV18 to TRBJ1-1, with a weak D call TRBD1 (6 bases). V shed 2 bases and J shed 1 base, with 8 bases lying between them. CDR1 is KGHSH, CDR2 LQKENI, per germline. CDR3 length equals 14 residues. CDR3 loop: CASSPMGANTEAFF. CDR3 nucleotides: TGTGCCAGCTCACCAATGGGGGCGAACACTGAAGCTTTCTTT.

The chain is built from TRBV7-9 and TRBJ2-7, with D perhaps matching TRBD2 (6 bases). Germline V CDR1 and CDR2: SEHNR, FQNEAQ (reference sequence). The V end lost 4 bases, the J end lost 2 bases, and 12 bases lay between the germline ends. There are 14 residues in the CDR3. CDR3: CASSSSAGPYEQYF. The CDR3 region has the DNA TGTGCCAGCAGCTCCTCGGCGGGACCCTACGAGCAGTACTTC.

The chain links TRBV4-1 to TRBJ2-7; D is ambiguous. Trimming shortened V by 2 bases and J by 1 base, and 6 bases separated the two germline ends. The CDR3 is 13 amino acids. The germline CDR1 and CDR2 sequences are MGHRA and YSYEKL. CDR3 residues: CASSQSGSYEQYF. Here the CDR3 DNA reads TGCGCCAGCAGCCAATCAGGTTCCTACGAGCAGTACTTC.